The present T cell receptor beta chain was sequenced within a study of blood T cells in healthy people across ages. Then a second PCR, running about 7 to 11 cycles, was carried out with a sample-barcoded 5' primer and a J-beta primer mix. Sequencing of every sample gave 2.5 million or more CDR3-containing paired-end reads. TCRdb reprocessed the 5' RACE reads via MiXCR and lists one record per CDR3 protein. The sample consists of around 1,700,000 distinct CDR3 sequences, under 30% of them appearing once. This clonotype was observed once. Its antigen is still unknown. Study conclusions and caveats: Considered underestimates were the diversity estimates obtained from one million T cells. It was the long-lived donors that had more naive CD4+ cells and higher diversity than aged donors.

Trimming left V 1 base short and J 12 bases short, with 4 bases between. CDR3 size: 10 residues. Germline V gene data show CDR1 as SNHLY and CDR2 as FYNNEI. J is TRBJ2-1 and V is TRBV2; D remains ambiguous. This TCR was recovered from a woman aged 25 to 39 in good health. Material for sequencing was blood. The CDR3 nucleotides read TGTGCCAGCAGTGAAGTGGGGCAGTTCTTC. This codes for CASSEVGQFF.